This T cell receptor beta chain was sequenced for a study of T cell responses to AZD1222 COVID-19 vaccine. This CDR3 spans 13 amino acids. Trimming left V 1 base short and J 4 bases short, with 7 bases between. Per the germline V gene, CDR1 is SGHVS and CDR2 is FNYEAQ. The assay was immunoSEQ multiplex PCR, and TCRdb's table has in-frame clones only and misses some. This table holds fewer than 95,000 clones, around 91% found once. It was second doses at about 4 or about 12 weeks that were pooled. Source: peripheral blood, taken 28 days after the second AZD1222 dose. The receptor was isolated from an adult who received the AZD1222 COVID-19 vaccine. The genes are TRBV7-6 and TRBJ1-1; D unclear. CDR3 sequence reads: CASSLDPGTEAFF. CDR3 sequence (DNA): TGTGCCAGCAGCTTAGACCCGGGCACTGAAGCTTTCTTT.